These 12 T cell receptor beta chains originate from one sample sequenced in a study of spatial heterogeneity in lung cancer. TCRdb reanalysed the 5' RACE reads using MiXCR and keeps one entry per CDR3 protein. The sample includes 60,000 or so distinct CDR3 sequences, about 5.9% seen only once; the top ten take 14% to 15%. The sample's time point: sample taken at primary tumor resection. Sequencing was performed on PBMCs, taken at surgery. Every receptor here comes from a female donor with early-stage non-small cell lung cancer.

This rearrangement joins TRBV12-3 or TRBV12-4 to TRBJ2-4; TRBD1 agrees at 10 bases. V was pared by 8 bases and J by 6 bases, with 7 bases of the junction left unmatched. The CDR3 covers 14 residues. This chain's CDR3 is CASGDRGLPNIQYF. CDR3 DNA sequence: TGTGCCAGCGGGGACAGGGGCCTGCCAAACATTCAGTACTTC.

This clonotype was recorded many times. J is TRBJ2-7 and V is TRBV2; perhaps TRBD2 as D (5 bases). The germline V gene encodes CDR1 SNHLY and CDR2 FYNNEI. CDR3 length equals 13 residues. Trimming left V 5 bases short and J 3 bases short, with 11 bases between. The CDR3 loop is CASSSDYLYEQYF. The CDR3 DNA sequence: TGTGCCAGCAGTTCAGACTATCTCTACGAGCAGTACTTC.

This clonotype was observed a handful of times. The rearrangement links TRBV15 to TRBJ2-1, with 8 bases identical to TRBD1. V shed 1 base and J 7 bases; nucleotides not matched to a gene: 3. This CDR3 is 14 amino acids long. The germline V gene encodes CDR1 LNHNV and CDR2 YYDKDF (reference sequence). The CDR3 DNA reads TGTGCCACCAGCAGAGCCCAGGGGGCAAATGAGCAGTTCTTC. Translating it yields CATSRAQGANEQFF.

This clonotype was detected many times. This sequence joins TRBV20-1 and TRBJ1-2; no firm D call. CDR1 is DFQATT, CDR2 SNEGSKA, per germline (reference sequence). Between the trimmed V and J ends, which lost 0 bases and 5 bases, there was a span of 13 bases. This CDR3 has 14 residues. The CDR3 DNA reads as TGCAGTGCTAGAGATCTTGGCTTACTATATGGCTACACCTTC. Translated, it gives CSARDLGLLYGYTF.

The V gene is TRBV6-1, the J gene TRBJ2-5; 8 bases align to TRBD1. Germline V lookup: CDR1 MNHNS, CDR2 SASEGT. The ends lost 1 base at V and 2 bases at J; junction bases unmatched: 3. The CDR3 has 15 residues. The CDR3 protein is CASSEGTGIQETQYF. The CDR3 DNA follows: TGTGCCAGCAGTGAAGGGACAGGGATACAAGAGACCCAGTACTTC.

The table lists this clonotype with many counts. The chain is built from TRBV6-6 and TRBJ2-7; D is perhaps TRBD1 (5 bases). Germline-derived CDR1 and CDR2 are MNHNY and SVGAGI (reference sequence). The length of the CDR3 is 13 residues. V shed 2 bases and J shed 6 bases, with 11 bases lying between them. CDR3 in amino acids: CASSYGAGIEQYF. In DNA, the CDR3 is TGTGCCAGCAGTTACGGTGCAGGGATCGAGCAGTACTTC.

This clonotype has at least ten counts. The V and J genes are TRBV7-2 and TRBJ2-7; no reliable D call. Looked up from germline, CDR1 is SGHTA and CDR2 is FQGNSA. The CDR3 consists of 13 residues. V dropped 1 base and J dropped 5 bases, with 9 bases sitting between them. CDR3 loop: CASSLVLYHEQYV. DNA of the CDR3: TGTGCCAGCAGCTTAGTGTTGTATCACGAGCAGTACGTC.

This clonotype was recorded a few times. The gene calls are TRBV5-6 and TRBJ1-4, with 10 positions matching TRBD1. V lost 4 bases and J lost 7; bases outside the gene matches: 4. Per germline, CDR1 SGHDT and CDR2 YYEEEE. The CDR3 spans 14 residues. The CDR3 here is CASSRRDRGEKLFF. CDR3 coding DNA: TGTGCCAGCAGCCGACGGGACAGGGGTGAAAAACTGTTTTTT.

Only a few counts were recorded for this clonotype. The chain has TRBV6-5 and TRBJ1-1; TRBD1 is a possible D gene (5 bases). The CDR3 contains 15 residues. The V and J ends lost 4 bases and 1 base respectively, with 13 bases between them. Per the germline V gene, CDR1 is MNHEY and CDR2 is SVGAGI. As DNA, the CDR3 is TGTGCCAGCAGTTGGGTAGGGGTTGAGAACACTGAAGCTTTCTTT. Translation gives CASSWVGVENTEAFF.

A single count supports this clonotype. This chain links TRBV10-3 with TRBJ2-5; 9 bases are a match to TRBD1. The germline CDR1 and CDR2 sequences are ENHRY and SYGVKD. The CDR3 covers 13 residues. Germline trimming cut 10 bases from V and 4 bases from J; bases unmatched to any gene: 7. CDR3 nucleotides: TGTGCCACCCCCGGACAGGGGACAGAGACCCAGTACTTC. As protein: CATPGQGTETQYF.

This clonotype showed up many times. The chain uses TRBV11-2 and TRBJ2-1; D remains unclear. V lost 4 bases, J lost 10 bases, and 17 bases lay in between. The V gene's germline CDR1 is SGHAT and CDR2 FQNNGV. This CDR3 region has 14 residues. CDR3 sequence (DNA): TGTGCCAGCAGCTCCGAGGTGGAAGCCTCGGAGCAGTTCTTC. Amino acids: CASSSEVEASEQFF.

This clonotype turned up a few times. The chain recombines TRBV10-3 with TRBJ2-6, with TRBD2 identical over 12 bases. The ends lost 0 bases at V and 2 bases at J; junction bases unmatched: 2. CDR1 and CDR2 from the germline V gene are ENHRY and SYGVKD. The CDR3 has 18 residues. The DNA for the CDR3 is TGTGCCATCAGTGAGTCGGCTAGCGGGAGGGCTGGGGCCAACGTCCTGACTTTC. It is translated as CAISESASGRAGANVLTF.